This T cell receptor beta chain was found in a study of T-cell reconstitution after alpha-beta-depleted transplantation in children. Study observations and caveats: Several patients had high TCRbeta diversity at day 60; it came from surviving recipient T cells and thymic progenitors.

Molecular barcoding with unique molecular identifiers was used for the TCRbeta library. TCRdb re-called the PCR reads with MiXCR, one entry per CDR3 protein. The sample records 100,000 to 150,000 distinct CDR3 sequences, approximately 22% being singletons. This clonotype has a handful of counts. The target antigen is unknown. Trimming shortened V by 0 bases and J by 2 bases, and 9 bases separated the two germline ends. CDR3 length: 15 amino acids. Germline lookup yields CDR1 SGHRS and CDR2 YFSETQ. The chain joins TRBV5-1 to TRBJ2-1; unclear D gene. The receptor's source is a male patient between 2 and 9 years old who had a stem cell transplant for chronic granulomatous disease, so the T cells may come from the graft donor. The sample here was PBMCs, mostly from graft donor cells, taken 180 days after TCRalphabeta/CD19-depleted stem cell transplant. The CDR3 DNA sequence: TGCGCCAGCAGCTTGGTGGCTTCCACCTACAATGAGCAGTTCTTC. It codes for CASSLVASTYNEQFF.